The T cell receptor beta chain under discussion was sequenced for a study of graft-versus-host responses after intestinal transplantation. Whole-study findings and limits: Early post-transplant HvG declines were associated with peak circulating GvH clone levels.

The authors sorted proliferating CFSE-low CD3+CD4+ and CD3+CD8+ responders after the reaction. Germline CDR1 is SNHLY and CDR2 is FYNNEI. J gave up 6 bases and V 6 bases, and 7 bases lay outside the gene matches. The CDR3 is 15 amino acids. The assay was immunoSEQ multiplex PCR, and TCRdb's table has in-frame clones only and misses some. This table holds nearly 25,000 clones, just under 40% found once. This clone was recorded a few times. The sample was alloreactive CD4+ T cells from a mixed lymphocyte reaction culture, taken before intestinal transplant. Subset indicated: CFSE-low proliferating T cells sorted from approximately six-day pre-transplant mixed lymphocyte reaction (GvH or HvG direction). The chain recombines TRBV2 with TRBJ1-6; 8 bases are shared with TRBD1. This clonotype was sampled from a human patient who received an intestinal transplant. CDR3 bases: TGTGCCAGCAGCTCCCAGGGGGCTCTTAATTCACCCCTCCACTTT. Protein: CASSSQGALNSPLHF. The variable domain in full, completed from reference TRBV2 and TRBJ1-6, reads EPEVTQTPSHQVTQMGQEVILRCVPISNHLYFYWYRQILGQKVEFLVSFYNNEISEKSEIFDDQFSVERPDGSNFTLKIRSTKLEDSAMYFCASSSQGALNSPLHFGNGTRLTVT.